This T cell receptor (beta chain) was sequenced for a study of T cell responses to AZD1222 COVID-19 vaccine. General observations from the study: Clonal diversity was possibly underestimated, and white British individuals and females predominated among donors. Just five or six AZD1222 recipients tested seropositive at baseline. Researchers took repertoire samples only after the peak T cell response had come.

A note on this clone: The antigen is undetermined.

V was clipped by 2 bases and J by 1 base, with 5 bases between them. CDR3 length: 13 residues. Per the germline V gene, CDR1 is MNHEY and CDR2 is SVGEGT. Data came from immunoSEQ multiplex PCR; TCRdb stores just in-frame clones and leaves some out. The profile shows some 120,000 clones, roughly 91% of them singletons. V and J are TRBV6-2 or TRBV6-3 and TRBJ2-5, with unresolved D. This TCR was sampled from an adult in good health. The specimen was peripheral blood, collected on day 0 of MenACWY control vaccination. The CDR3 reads CASSYQAQETQYF. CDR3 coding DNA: TGTGCCAGCAGTTACCAAGCCCAAGAGACCCAGTACTTC.